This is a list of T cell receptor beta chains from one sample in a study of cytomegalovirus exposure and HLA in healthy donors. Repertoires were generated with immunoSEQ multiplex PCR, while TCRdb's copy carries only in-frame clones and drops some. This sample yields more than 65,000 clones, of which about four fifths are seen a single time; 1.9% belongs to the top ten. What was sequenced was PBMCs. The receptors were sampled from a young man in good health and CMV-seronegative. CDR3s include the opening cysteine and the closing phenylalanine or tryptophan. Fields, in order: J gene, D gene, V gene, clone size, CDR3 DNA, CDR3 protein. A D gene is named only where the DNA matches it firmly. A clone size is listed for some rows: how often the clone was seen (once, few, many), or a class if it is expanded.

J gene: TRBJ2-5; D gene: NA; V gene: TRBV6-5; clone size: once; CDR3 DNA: TGTGCCAGCAGTTGGGGGGGGCAGATGGAGACCCAGTACTTC; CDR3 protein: CASSWGGQMETQYF
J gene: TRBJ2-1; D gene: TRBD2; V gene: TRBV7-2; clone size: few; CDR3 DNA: TGTGCCAGCAGCTTAAGCGGGAGGGTTGAGCAGTTCTTC; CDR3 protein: CASSLSGRVEQFF
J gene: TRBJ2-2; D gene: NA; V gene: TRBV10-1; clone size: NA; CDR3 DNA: TGCGCCAGCAGTGAGGAGTGGGGGGAGCTGTTTTTT; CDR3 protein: CASSEEWGELFF
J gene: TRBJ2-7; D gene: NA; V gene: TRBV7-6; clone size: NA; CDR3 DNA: TGTGCCAGCAGCTCCTTTAGGGGCGAGCAGTACTTC; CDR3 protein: CASSSFRGEQYF
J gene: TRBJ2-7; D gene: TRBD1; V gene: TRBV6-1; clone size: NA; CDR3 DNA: TGTGCCAGCAGCGATGCCGGGACAGTAATCTACGAGCAGTACTTC; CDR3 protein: CASSDAGTVIYEQYF
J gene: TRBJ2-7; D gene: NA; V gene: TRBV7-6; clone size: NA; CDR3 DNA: TGTGCCAGCAGCTATCCAGGGACTTTCGAGCAGTACTTC; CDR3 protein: CASSYPGTFEQYF
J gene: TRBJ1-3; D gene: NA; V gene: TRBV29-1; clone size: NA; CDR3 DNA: TGCAGCGTTGTGGGGGACAACTCTGGAAACACCATATATTTT; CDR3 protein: CSVVGDNSGNTIYF
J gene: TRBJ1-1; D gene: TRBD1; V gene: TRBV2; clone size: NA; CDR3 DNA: TGTGCCAGCAGTGGAAGGACAGGGGATCCTGAAGCTTTCTTT; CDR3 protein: CASSGRTGDPEAFF
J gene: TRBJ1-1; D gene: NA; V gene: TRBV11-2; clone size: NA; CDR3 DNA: TGTGCCAGCAGCTTAGCTGTCCTTACTGAAGCTTTCTTT; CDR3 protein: CASSLAVLTEAFF
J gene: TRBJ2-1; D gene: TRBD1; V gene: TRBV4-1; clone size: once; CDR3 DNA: TGCGCCAGCAGCCAAGGAGGACAGGGGGCTTCCTACAATGAGCAGTTCTTC; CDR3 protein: CASSQGGQGASYNEQFF
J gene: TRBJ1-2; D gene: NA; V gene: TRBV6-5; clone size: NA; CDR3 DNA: TGTGCCAGCAGTTCGCCGACAGGCACCGAATATGGCTACACCTTC; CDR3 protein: CASSSPTGTEYGYTF